Each of the 20 T cell receptor beta chains below was sequenced from the same sample in a study of cytomegalovirus exposure and HLA in healthy donors. Libraries were prepared by immunoSEQ multiplex PCR; TCRdb keeps only in-frame clonotypes and omits some of them. This sample has some 170,000 clones; around nine tenths occur once, and the top ten carry about 2.5%. The sequenced material came from PBMCs. Every receptor here comes from a man aged 18 to 30 in good health and CMV-seropositive.

A few counts support this clone. The chain combines TRBV27 with TRBJ1-6; tentative D call: TRBD1 (5 bases). The CDR3 consists of 14 residues. Germline V CDR1 and CDR2: MNHEY, SMNVEV (reference sequence). Trimming stripped 3 bases from V and 7 bases from J, with 10 bases between. The chain's CDR3 is CASSFGRVNSPLHF. DNA for the CDR3: TGTGCCAGCAGTTTCGGCAGGGTGAATTCACCCCTCCACTTT.

This clone was detected only once. The genes are TRBV6-1 and TRBJ2-7, with TRBD2 identical over 9 bases. Germline values: CDR1 MNHNS, CDR2 SASEGT. With V trimmed by 5 bases and J by 5 bases, 4 bases remained unmatched. The CDR3 runs to 13 residues. This chain's CDR3 is CASSLAGRHEQYF. CDR3 sequence (DNA): TGTGCCAGCAGTCTAGCGGGACGACACGAGCAGTACTTC.

This sequence joins TRBV5-8 and TRBJ1-1; 9 bases are a match to TRBD1. The CDR3 has 13 residues. V trimming: 4 bases; J trimming: 7 bases; junction bases outside the gene matches: 5. Germline V gives CDR1 SGHTS, CDR2 YDEGEE. CDR3 sequence: CASSAGQGREAFF. DNA for the CDR3: TGTGCCAGCAGCGCGGGACAGGGACGTGAAGCTTTCTTT.

This clone was counted between two and nine times. The chain recombines TRBV18 with TRBJ1-2; a possible D gene is TRBD1 (6 bases). There are 16 residues in the CDR3. V lost 1 base, J lost 3 bases, and 15 bases lay in between. In germline, CDR1 is KGHSH, CDR2 LQKENI. CDR3 protein: CASSPRLGGEDYGYTF. Here the CDR3 DNA reads TGTGCCAGCTCACCACGTCTTGGGGGCGAGGACTATGGCTACACCTTC.

The chain links TRBV4-1 to TRBJ2-1, with D uncertain. Per germline, CDR1 MGHRA and CDR2 YSYEKL. V gave up 0 bases and J gave up 5 bases, with 5 bases separating them. CDR3 length: 13 residues. The CDR3 DNA is TGCGCCAGCAGCCAAGATAGTAACAATGAGCAGTTCTTC. It specifies CASSQDSNNEQFF.

This chain joins TRBV28 and TRBJ2-2; 7 bases align to TRBD1. The V gene end was trimmed by 2 bases and the J gene end by 1 base; junction bases not matched to a gene: 10. This CDR3 spans 18 amino acids. CDR1 MDHEN and CDR2 SYDVKM come from the germline V gene. This chain's CDR3 is CASSLGARGYKNTGELFF. The CDR3, as DNA: TGTGCCAGCAGTTTAGGGGCCAGGGGGTACAAGAACACCGGGGAGCTGTTTTTT.

This chain joins TRBV10-3 and TRBJ2-5; 8 bases fit TRBD2. Germline V gives CDR1 ENHRY, CDR2 SYGVKD. CDR3 length: 15 residues. The V gene end was trimmed by 3 bases and the J gene end by 1 base; junction bases not matched to a gene: 4. CDR3 sequence (DNA): TGTGCCATCAGTGACCCGACTAGCGCCCAAGAGACCCAGTACTTC. This sequence encodes CAISDPTSAQETQYF.

V gene TRBV6-5 combines with J gene TRBJ2-5; 7 nucleotides line up with TRBD2. The CDR3 has 13 residues. In germline, CDR1 is MNHEY, CDR2 SVGAGI. Trimming cost V 11 bases and J 4 bases; bases outside gene matches: 10. CDR3 residues: CASRRGGRETQYF. The CDR3 region has the DNA TGTGCCTCTCGGCGCGGGGGTCGAGAGACCCAGTACTTC.

The chain uses TRBV4-1 and TRBJ2-2; 7 nucleotides align to TRBD1. V gave up 1 base and J gave up 3 bases; unmatched junction bases: 2. The V gene's germline CDR1 is MGHRA and CDR2 YSYEKL. The CDR3 has 15 amino acids. The CDR3 coding sequence is TGCGCCAGCAGCCAAGGGGACAGAGACACCGGGGAGCTGTTTTTT. This gives the protein CASSQGDRDTGELFF.

CDR3 loop: CASSLSRGAYEQYF. The CDR3 bases are TGTGCCAGCTCCCTCTCGCGGGGTGCCTACGAGCAGTACTTC. The gene calls are TRBV6-6 and TRBJ2-7; a weak D match, TRBD2 (6 bases). The V end lost 8 bases, the J end lost 2 bases, and 16 bases lay between the germline ends. In germline, CDR1 is MNHNY, CDR2 SVGAGI (reference sequence). The CDR3 length is 14 residues.

This chain uses TRBV19 with TRBJ2-7, with 11 nucleotides matching TRBD2. The CDR3 is 15 amino acids. Unmatched junction bases numbered 6, after V lost 5 bases and J lost 3 bases. CDR1 is LNHDA and CDR2 is SQIVND in the germline V gene (reference sequence). As DNA, the CDR3 is TGTGCCAGTAGTTACACTAGCGGGGGTTACTACGAGCAGTACTTC. Translation: CASSYTSGGYYEQYF.

The V and J genes are TRBV28 and TRBJ2-5; a possible D gene is TRBD2 (6 bases). The germline V gene encodes CDR1 MDHEN and CDR2 SYDVKM. With 7 bases removed from V and 5 bases from J, the gap between germline ends came to 20 bases. The CDR3 is 15 amino acids. For the CDR3, the DNA is TGTGCCAGCACTTTGGGGAGGCAGCGAGGGGAGACCCAGTACTTC. This encodes CASTLGRQRGETQYF.

This rearrangement joins TRBV13 to TRBJ2-1, with TRBD1 as a possible D gene (7 bases). From germline, CDR1 is PRHDT and CDR2 FYEKMQ (reference sequence). The V and J ends lost 1 base and 6 bases respectively, with 13 bases between them. CDR3 size: 15 residues. CDR3 in amino acids: CASSLARGAPNEQFF. CDR3 nucleotide sequence: TGTGCCAGCAGCTTAGCCAGGGGGGCTCCCAATGAGCAGTTCTTC.

Only one count was recorded for this clone. One end of the junction fails to match germline, which may point to a read error. The chain joins TRBV6-1 to TRBJ2-7; 8 bases are a match to TRBD1. This CDR3 region has 14 residues. Germline assignment: CDR1 MNHNS and CDR2 SASEGT. CDR3 sequence reads: CASSELVQGAGRDF. The CDR3 DNA follows: TGTGCCAGCAGTGAACTTGTGCAGGGGGCTGGGCGAGACTTC.

The rearrangement joins TRBV5-1 to TRBJ2-1; 10 nucleotides line up with TRBD2. Trimming at V came to 5 bases and at J to 10 bases, leaving 9 bases not matched to a gene. This CDR3 contains 14 residues. CDR1 and CDR2 (germline): SGHRS, YFSETQ. The CDR3 region has the DNA TGCGCCAGCAGACTAAGCGGGGGGGCCGTAGAGCAGTTCTTC. Amino acid sequence: CASRLSGGAVEQFF.

V and J are TRBV5-6 and TRBJ2-2; tentatively, D is TRBD2 (6 bases). The V gene's germline CDR1 is SGHDT and CDR2 YYEEEE. Trimming pared 4 bases from V and 3 bases from J, leaving 13 bases between. This CDR3 is built from 15 residues. CDR3 amino acids: CASSPGLSYTGELFF. The DNA of the CDR3 is TGTGCCAGCAGCCCGGGACTTTCCTACACCGGGGAGCTGTTTTTT.

The chain links TRBV5-6 to TRBJ1-2; D may be TRBD1 (5 bases). The V and J ends lost 4 bases and 6 bases respectively, with 13 bases between them. There are 13 residues in the CDR3. The germline V gene encodes CDR1 SGHDT and CDR2 YYEEEE. CDR3 residues: CASSPGTADGYTF. CDR3 coding DNA: TGTGCCAGCAGCCCGGGGACTGCTGATGGCTACACCTTC.

CDR3 region: CASNVDRGVTAGELFF. The CDR3 region has the DNA TGTGCCAGCAACGTAGACAGGGGTGTAACAGCCGGGGAGCTGTTTTTT. The chain combines TRBV7-9 with TRBJ2-2; 8 bases are a match to TRBD1. Germline loops: CDR1 SEHNR, CDR2 FQNEAQ (reference sequence). The CDR3 loop spans 16 amino acids. The junction had 13 bases not matched to a gene; V was cut back by 7 bases and J by 6 bases.

This chain links TRBV5-4 with TRBJ2-5, with TRBD2 identical over 8 bases. There are 14 residues in the CDR3. Germline values: CDR1 SGHNT, CDR2 YYREEE (reference sequence). Trimming removed 1 base from V and 6 bases from J; junction bases left unmatched: 5. As DNA, the CDR3 is TGTGCCAGCAGCTTGAGCGGGGGAGGGCAGACCCAGTACTTC. Protein product: CASSLSGGGQTQYF. The full variable domain, in which reference TRBV5-4 and TRBJ2-5 provide the parts outside the CDR3, is ETGVTQSPTHLIKTRGQQVTLRCSSQSGHNTVSWYQQALGQGPQFIFQYYREEENGRGNFPPRFSGLQFPNYSSELNVNALELDDSALYLCASSLSGGGQTQYFGPGTRLLVL.

This sequence joins TRBV27 and TRBJ2-2, with 12 bases matching TRBD2. This CDR3 has 16 residues. The junction had 9 bases not matched to a gene; V was cut back by 6 bases and J by 7 bases. CDR1 and CDR2 from the germline V gene are MNHEY and SMNVEV (reference sequence). The CDR3 DNA sequence: TGTGCCAGCAGGAATCTAGCGGGAGGGCTTTTCGGGGAGCTGTTTTTT. It is translated as CASRNLAGGLFGELFF.